This passage covers 28 T cell receptor beta chains from one sample sequenced in a study of spatial heterogeneity in lung cancer. Study-level findings and limits: Counts of expanded alpha and beta TCRs within tumors tracked the tumor nonsynonymous mutation count.

TCRdb re-called the 5' RACE reads through MiXCR, storing one row per CDR3 protein. Of fewer than 15,000 distinct CDR3 sequences in the sample, 5.6% were seen once. The time point here: sample taken at primary tumor resection. Antigens of these TCRs are unknown. The sequencing here drew on lung tumor tissue, taken at surgery. Every receptor here comes from a female donor with early-stage non-small cell lung cancer.

This clonotype was observed at least ten times. Because this beta chain is a stray read in a library intended to capture alpha chains, its abundance should not be given much weight. CDR3 nucleotide sequence: TGTGCCAGCAGCTTGGGCAGCAACACCGGGGAGCTGTTTTTT. Encoded protein: CASSLGSNTGELFF. The chain couples TRBV7-9 to TRBJ2-2; D remains ambiguous. Germline CDR1 and CDR2: SEHNR and FQNEAQ (reference sequence). Trimming pared 3 bases from V and 2 bases from J, leaving 7 bases between. The CDR3 spans 14 residues.

This clonotype was detected many times. This beta chain is an off-target read within a library intended for alpha chains, so its frequency means little. V gene TRBV28 combines with J gene TRBJ2-2, with 8 nucleotides matching TRBD1. Looked up from germline, CDR1 is MDHEN and CDR2 is SYDVKM. CDR3 size: 16 residues. V lost 6 bases and J lost 4; bases outside the gene matches: 10. In nucleotides, the CDR3 is TGTGCCAGCAGGCTTCAGGGGGCCTTACTCACCGGGGAGCTGTTTTTT. Translating it yields CASRLQGALLTGELFF.

Regarding this clonotype: This beta chain slipped into a library made for alpha chains as a stray read, so its size is not meaningful. The gene calls are TRBV11-1 and TRBJ2-3, with 7 bases aligning to TRBD1. V was clipped by 5 bases and J by 0 bases; unmatched bases: 5. Germline V gene data show CDR1 as SGHAT and CDR2 as FQDESV (reference sequence). The CDR3 loop spans 15 amino acids. Written as DNA, the CDR3 is TGTGCCAGCAGCAACCGACAGGGAAGCACAGATACGCAGTATTTT. This sequence encodes CASSNRQGSTDTQYF.

This clonotype was recorded many times. Because the library targeted alpha chains, this beta chain is an off-target read whose size means little. J is TRBJ1-6 and V is TRBV7-8; maybe TRBD1 (5 bases). The V and J ends lost 2 bases and 7 bases respectively, with 18 bases between them. Germline CDR1 is SGHVS and CDR2 is FQNEAQ. This CDR3 region has 17 residues. The CDR3 nucleotides are TGTGCCAGCAGCTTACAGTCGGGCGGGGGAGGAAATTCACCCCTCCACTTT. Protein: CASSLQSGGGGNSPLHF.

This clonotype was recorded at least ten times. Little can be read into the size of this beta chain, an off-target read in a library designed for alpha chains. The chain is built from TRBV7-2 and TRBJ2-1; D is uncertain. Trimming shortened V by 1 base and J by 5 bases, and 6 bases separated the two germline ends. CDR3 size: 13 residues. CDR1 is SGHTA and CDR2 is FQGNSA in the germline V gene. The CDR3 region is CASSLGTNNEQFF. In nucleotides, the CDR3 is TGTGCCAGCAGCTTAGGGACCAACAATGAGCAGTTCTTC. Drawing the rest from reference TRBV7-2 and TRBJ2-1, the complete variable domain is GAGVSQSPSNKVTEKGKDVELRCDPISGHTALYWYRQSLGQGLEFLIYFQGNSAPDKSGLPSDRFSAERTGGSVSTLTIQRTQQEDSAVYLCASSLGTNNEQFFGPGTRLTVL.

This clonotype was detected ten times or more. With the library built for alpha chains, this beta chain is off target and its frequency is not meaningful. The chain has TRBV7-2 and TRBJ1-5, with D perhaps matching TRBD1 (6 bases). Germline assignment: CDR1 SGHTA and CDR2 FQGNSA. This CDR3 has 13 amino acids. The germline V and J ends were trimmed by 5 bases and 4 bases, with 9 bases remaining between them. The DNA for the CDR3 is TGTGCCAGCAGCCCGCAGGGGAATCAGCCCCAGCATTTT. This gives the protein CASSPQGNQPQHF. Full variable domain (missing parts from reference TRBV7-2 and TRBJ1-5): GAGVSQSPSNKVTEKGKDVELRCDPISGHTALYWYRQSLGQGLEFLIYFQGNSAPDKSGLPSDRFSAERTGGSVSTLTIQRTQQEDSAVYLCASSPQGNQPQHFGDGTRLSIL.

At least ten counts were recorded for this clonotype. This beta chain is off target for a library built for alpha chains, so its abundance means little. The chain couples TRBV7-2 to TRBJ2-1; no reliable D call. V was cut by 5 bases and J by 4 bases, with 12 bases left in between. Germline V gene sequence: CDR1 SGHTA, CDR2 FQGNSA. The CDR3 is made up of 14 amino acids. DNA for the CDR3: TGTGCCAGCAGCCCTAGACCCGGATACAATGAGCAGTTCTTC. Its translation is CASSPRPGYNEQFF. Together with reference TRBV7-2 and TRBJ2-1, the CDR3 gives the full variable domain: GAGVSQSPSNKVTEKGKDVELRCDPISGHTALYWYRQSLGQGLEFLIYFQGNSAPDKSGLPSDRFSAERTGGSVSTLTIQRTQQEDSAVYLCASSPRPGYNEQFFGPGTRLTVL.

A note on this clonotype: This beta chain came through as a stray read in a library set up for alpha chains, and its size says little. This sequence joins TRBV4-1 and TRBJ2-2, with unresolved D. Germline V lookup: CDR1 MGHRA, CDR2 YSYEKL. V gave up 2 bases and J gave up 8 bases, with 6 bases separating them. This CDR3 is built from 12 residues. The CDR3 loop is CASSQKRGELFF. The CDR3 DNA reads as TGCGCCAGCAGCCAAAAACGGGGGGAGCTGTTTTTT.

Comments on this clonotype: Since the library was made to target alpha chains, this beta chain is a stray read and its abundance is not meaningful. This chain joins TRBV15 and TRBJ2-5; perhaps TRBD2 as D (6 bases). This CDR3 spans 15 amino acids. V was pared by 0 bases and J by 3 bases, with 11 bases between. Germline V lookup: CDR1 LNHNV, CDR2 YYDKDF (reference sequence). The CDR3 coding sequence is TGTGCCACCAGCAGAGATCTTACTAGCAAAGAGACCCAGTACTTC. This translates into CATSRDLTSKETQYF.

This clonotype has at least ten counts. This beta chain is a stray read from a library made for alpha chains; its abundance is not meaningful. This chain joins TRBV7-2 and TRBJ2-3; D may be TRBD1 or TRBD2 (5 bases each). The CDR3 consists of 13 residues. V was cut by 1 base and J by 3 bases, with 5 bases left in between. Germline CDR1 is SGHTA and CDR2 is FQGNSA. The CDR3 sequence: CASSLGGTDTQYF. The CDR3 DNA is TGTGCCAGCAGCTTAGGGGGGACAGATACGCAGTATTTT.

This clonotype was seen ten or more times. Since the library was made to target alpha chains, this beta chain is a stray read and its abundance is not meaningful. The chain couples TRBV11-2 to TRBJ2-7; D is possibly TRBD2 (7 bases). The V end was cut by 5 bases, the J end by 6 bases, with 14 bases between. Germline V gene sequence: CDR1 SGHAT, CDR2 FQNNGV. The CDR3 loop spans 13 amino acids. CDR3 DNA: TGTGCCAGCAGCACTAGGGGGGGCTCCGAGCAGTACTTC. Translation: CASSTRGGSEQYF.

This clonotype has ten or more counts. This beta chain represents an off-target read in a library built for alpha chains; its size is of limited meaning. V usage is TRBV3-1 and J usage is TRBJ1-4, with TRBD1 identical over 8 bases. The junction had 5 bases not matched to a gene; V was cut back by 4 bases and J by 4 bases. Germline V lookup: CDR1 LGHDT, CDR2 YNNKEL (reference sequence). This CDR3 has 15 amino acids. CDR3 DNA: TGTGCCAGCAGCCTCCGGACAGGGATTAATGAAAAACTGTTTTTT. It yields the protein CASSLRTGINEKLFF.

This clonotype was observed many times. In a library made to pick up alpha chains, this beta chain is a stray read with a size that means little. The V call is TRBV20-1, the J call TRBJ2-2; TRBD2 aligns across 9 bases. With 2 bases clipped from V and 6 bases from J, the junction kept 4 bases outside the gene matches. Germline CDR1 DFQATT, CDR2 SNEGSKA (reference sequence). The CDR3 is 14 amino acids. The CDR3 region is CSARFGLASGELFF. CDR3 coding DNA: TGCAGTGCTAGATTCGGACTAGCGTCCGGGGAGCTGTTTTTT.

This clonotype came up many times. In a library made to pick up alpha chains, this beta chain is a stray read with a size that means little. CDR3 region: CASSLASRDGYTF. The DNA of the CDR3 is TGTGCCAGCAGCTTAGCGTCTAGGGATGGCTACACCTTC. V usage is TRBV7-9 and J usage is TRBJ1-2; the D is unclear. Between the trimmed V and J ends, which lost 0 bases and 6 bases, there was a span of 8 bases. The CDR3 totals 13 residues. The germline V gene encodes CDR1 SEHNR and CDR2 FQNEAQ (reference sequence).

This clonotype was recorded at least ten times. The size of this beta chain means little, since it is a stray read in a library made for alpha chains. This sequence joins TRBV6-2 or TRBV6-3 and TRBJ2-1; D is undetermined. The CDR3 covers 13 residues. V was trimmed by 2 bases and J by 9 bases, leaving 11 bases between them. Germline CDR1 is MNHEY and CDR2 is SVGEGT. In DNA form, the CDR3 reads TGTGCCAGCAGTTACCGGTGGTTAAGTGAGCAGTTCTTC. Its protein product is CASSYRWLSEQFF.

Many counts were recorded for this clonotype. Because the library targeted alpha chains, this beta chain is an off-target read whose size means little. The chain recombines TRBV20-1 with TRBJ2-3; no clear D gene. In germline, CDR1 is DFQATT, CDR2 SNEGSKA (reference sequence). The CDR3 covers 15 residues. Deletions cut 3 bases from V and 1 base from J, with 14 bases between. The CDR3 sequence is CSARDGYLGTDTQYF. For the CDR3, the DNA is TGCAGTGCTAGGGACGGCTACCTGGGCACAGATACGCAGTATTTT.

This clonotype has just a few counts. Within a library made for alpha chains, this beta chain is off target, and its count is uninformative. V is TRBV12-3 or TRBV12-4 and J is TRBJ2-7, with 7 bases identical to TRBD2. Germline trimming cut 3 bases from V and 3 bases from J; bases unmatched to any gene: 2. The CDR3 loop spans 13 amino acids. CDR3 DNA: TGTGCCAGCAGTTTCGGGGGGTACTACGAGCAGTACTTC. It encodes CASSFGGYYEQYF.

This clonotype was recorded at least ten times. With the library built for alpha chains, this beta chain is off target and its frequency is not meaningful. This rearrangement joins TRBV4-1 to TRBJ2-7, with 12 bases that match TRBD2. CDR3 length equals 18 residues. V shed 4 bases and J 1 base; nucleotides not matched to a gene: 11. The germline CDR1 and CDR2 sequences are MGHRA and YSYEKL. Here the CDR3 reads CASSPTWTSGVLSYEQYF. In nucleotides, the CDR3 is TGCGCCAGCAGCCCGACCTGGACTAGCGGGGTCCTGTCCTACGAGCAGTACTTC.

This clonotype was observed many times. The library was designed around alpha chains, so this beta chain is a stray read whose abundance carries little weight. The chain joins TRBV7-9 to TRBJ1-6; D possibly corresponds to TRBD1 (5 bases). Trimming stripped 1 base from V and 4 bases from J, with 8 bases between. The CDR3 sequence is 15 residues long. Germline V gene data show CDR1 as SEHNR and CDR2 as FQNEAQ (reference sequence). CDR3 coding DNA: TGTGCCAGCAGCTTAGTGGGGCGTTATAATTCACCCCTCCACTTT. It encodes CASSLVGRYNSPLHF.

There are many counts of this clonotype. Because the library targeted alpha chains, this beta chain is an off-target read whose size means little. The genes are TRBV9 and TRBJ2-2; D not resolved. Trimming left V 4 bases short and J 2 bases short, with 9 bases between. The CDR3 runs to 14 residues. Germline V CDR1 and CDR2: SGDLS, YYNGEE. CDR3 nucleotide sequence: TGTGCCAGCAGCCTCGGACGAAACACCGGGGAGCTGTTTTTT. It encodes CASSLGRNTGELFF.

This clonotype was picked up many times. Since the library was made to target alpha chains, this beta chain is a stray read and its abundance is not meaningful. V gene TRBV29-1 combines with J gene TRBJ1-2; TRBD1 aligns across 11 bases. V was clipped by 6 bases and J by 7 bases; unmatched bases: 7. This CDR3 has 13 residues. Per the germline V gene, CDR1 is SQVTM and CDR2 is ANQGSEA. The CDR3 loop reads CSVPGQGDVGYTF. CDR3 DNA sequence: TGCAGCGTCCCGGGACAGGGGGATGTTGGCTACACCTTC.

Ten or more counts support this clonotype. Since it is a stray read in a library aimed at alpha chains, this beta chain has a size that is not meaningful. V usage is TRBV5-1 and J usage is TRBJ2-7; 9 positions match TRBD2. V lost 5 bases, J lost 4 bases, and 16 bases stayed unmatched. From germline, CDR1 is SGHRS and CDR2 YFSETQ. The CDR3 sequence is 17 residues long. The CDR3 here is CASRGTLIAGELYEQYF. The DNA for the CDR3 is TGCGCCAGCAGAGGAACTCTCATAGCGGGAGAACTATACGAGCAGTACTTC. The full variable domain, completed using reference TRBV5-1 and TRBJ2-7, is KAGVTQTPRYLIKTRGQQVTLSCSPISGHRSVSWYQQTPGQGLQFLFEYFSETQRNKGNFPGRFSGRQFSNSRSEMNVSTLELGDSALYLCASRGTLIAGELYEQYFGPGTRLTVT.

This clonotype was counted at least ten times. Being off target in a library aimed at alpha chains, this beta chain has a size of little meaning. The rearrangement uses TRBV5-1 and TRBJ1-4; D ambiguous. CDR1 SGHRS and CDR2 YFSETQ come from the germline V gene. The CDR3 is 14 residues long. Trimming removed 0 bases from V and 0 bases from J, with 3 bases in between. CDR3 sequence (DNA): TGCGCCAGCAGCTTGGGACCAACTAATGAAAAACTGTTTTTT. Residues: CASSLGPTNEKLFF.

In its sample, this clonotype was seen many times. Little can be read into the size of this beta chain, an off-target read in a library designed for alpha chains. V gene TRBV20-1 combines with J gene TRBJ1-6, with D maybe TRBD1 (6 bases). Looked up from germline, CDR1 is DFQATT and CDR2 is SNEGSKA (reference sequence). The CDR3 loop spans 14 amino acids. V was pared by 0 bases and J by 10 bases, with 13 bases between. The CDR3 DNA sequence: TGCAGTGCTAGAGATTCAGGGGTAATATCACCCCTCCACTTT. This translates into CSARDSGVISPLHF.

This clonotype was counted many times. This beta chain came through as a stray read in a library set up for alpha chains, and its size says little. This chain joins TRBV20-1 and TRBJ1-1; D is unresolved. Germline CDR1 is DFQATT and CDR2 is SNEGSKA (reference sequence). V dropped 3 bases and J dropped 1 base, with 6 bases sitting between them. The length of the CDR3 is 12 residues. This CDR3 reads CSAREGNTEAFF. CDR3 nucleotides: TGCAGTGCTAGGGAGGGGAACACTGAAGCTTTCTTT.

The sample holds many counts of this clonotype. Since the library was made to target alpha chains, this beta chain is a stray read and its abundance is not meaningful. V is TRBV11-2 and J is TRBJ2-7; 8 nucleotides agree with TRBD2. V was pared by 6 bases and J by 2 bases, with 6 bases of the junction left unmatched. The CDR3 extends over 14 amino acids. CDR1 and CDR2 from the germline V gene are SGHAT and FQNNGV. As DNA, the CDR3 is TGTGCCAGCAGAGGCCGCGGGGGGACCTACGAGCAGTACTTC. It codes for CASRGRGGTYEQYF.

This clonotype showed up many times. The library was prepared for alpha chains; this beta chain is a stray read, so its frequency means little. CDR3 DNA sequence: TGCAGTGCTTCGGGGTTTTCCTATAATTCACCCCTCCACTTT. This gives the protein CSASGFSYNSPLHF. This chain connects TRBV20-1 to TRBJ1-6; D not certain. The V and J ends lost 5 bases and 1 base respectively, with 9 bases between them. The germline gives CDR1 DFQATT, CDR2 SNEGSKA (reference sequence). The CDR3 contains 14 residues.

This clonotype was detected many times. This beta chain is an unintended read in a library built for alpha chains; its size means little. The V gene is TRBV27, the J gene TRBJ2-7; TRBD2 aligns across 7 bases. V gave up 1 base and J gave up 7 bases; unmatched junction bases: 1. CDR1 is MNHEY and CDR2 is SMNVEV in the germline V gene (reference sequence). This CDR3 spans 12 amino acids. This CDR3 is CASSLWGGEQYF. For the CDR3, the DNA is TGTGCCAGCAGTTTATGGGGAGGGGAGCAGTACTTC.